The sample holds many counts of the clone carrying this TCR beta chain. The sample comes from a study of T-cell reconstitution after alpha-beta-depleted transplantation in children. Using unique molecular identifiers, the investigators prepared the TCRbeta library. TCRdb reprocessed the PCR reads with MiXCR, giving one entry per CDR3 protein. The sample records fewer than 550,000 distinct CDR3 sequences, around 15% being singletons. This CDR3 has 17 amino acids. V dropped 2 bases and J dropped 5; count of bases not matched to a gene: 6. CDR1 and CDR2 (germline): SGHTA, FQGNSA. The material sequenced was PBMCs, mostly from graft donor cells, taken 360 days after TCRalphabeta/CD19-depleted stem cell transplant. The rearrangement links TRBV7-2 to TRBJ2-2; TRBD2 matches at 12 bases. This clonotype originated in a boy under three years old who had a stem cell transplant for Wiskott-Aldrich syndrome, so the T cells may come from the graft donor. The chain's CDR3 is CASSLPRLAGETGELFF. The DNA for the CDR3 is TGTGCCAGCAGCTTACCTAGACTAGCGGGGGAGACCGGGGAGCTGTTTTTT.